This T cell receptor (beta chain) was found in a study of blood T cell repertoires in COVID-19. Overall study context: The United States, Italy and Spain were the sources of the acute and convalescent COVID-19 samples. PBMCs, B-cell-depleted T cells, or T cells were the source of the cDNA or gDNA that made up the material.

This clone is a singleton in its sample. The germline CDR1 and CDR2 sequences are SGHKS and YYEKEE (reference sequence). V was pared by 7 bases and J by 3 bases, with 14 bases between. The CDR3 spans 14 residues. As processed by the authors: Researchers report that nucleated cell counts were estimated from reference gene primer amplification. Data came from immunoSEQ multiplex PCR; TCRdb stores just in-frame clones and leaves some out. V and J calls and clone size are copied from that table; D and trimming were computed from the DNA. The sample consists of 80,000 to 95,000 clones, approximately 83% of them appearing once.

Specimen: peripheral blood. The rearrangement links TRBV5-5 to TRBJ1-5, with TRBD1 as a possible D gene (5 bases). The clonotype originates from a woman older than 75 with active or convalescent COVID-19. The CDR3 loop is CASRLGGDNQPQHF. The CDR3 DNA follows: TGTGCCAGCCGCCTTGGGGGGGACAATCAGCCCCAGCATTTT.